The entry that follows covers one T cell receptor beta chain sequence. Its antigen is undetermined. This sample was included in a study of cytomegalovirus exposure and HLA in healthy donors. Study-wide findings and caveats: A later analysis reportedly identified an Asian-associated ancestry cluster as carrying fewer N-insertions than the roughly 700-donor mean. A later analysis, which compared TCR beta chains of equal frequency, found the HLA-associated ones more clonally expanded. The authors excluded some V segments, including TRBV6-2 and TRBV6-3, as indistinguishable.

Germline CDR1 reads SGHAT; CDR2 reads FQNNGV. The V gene end was trimmed by 5 bases and the J gene end by 7 bases; junction bases not matched to a gene: 10. This CDR3 is built from 16 residues. The PCR had 60 Vbeta and 13 Jbeta primers. Measured with immunoSEQ multiplex PCR; TCRdb has only the in-frame clones, and not every one. The data contain a few hundred thousand clones, 75% to 80% of them seen just once; the ten biggest clones take up around 2%. Material for sequencing was PBMCs. This chain uses TRBV11-2 with TRBJ2-1; 11 nucleotides line up with TRBD1. This clonotype was sampled from a man aged 18 to 29 in good health and CMV-seronegative. The CDR3 region is CASSLRGQGATNEQFF. CDR3 nucleotide sequence: TGTGCCAGCAGCCTCCGAGGACAGGGGGCTACTAATGAGCAGTTCTTC.